This T cell receptor beta chain was retrieved from a study of a mutant IDH1 vaccine in newly diagnosed glioma. Overall study: The earlier regimen, radiotherapy, temozolomide, or both, was most often both.

The protocol was immunoSEQ multiplex PCR, while the TCRdb copy is restricted to in-frame clones and leaves out a portion. This table holds 40,000 or so clones, about 73% found once. Looked up from germline, CDR1 is SEHNR and CDR2 is FQNEAQ (reference sequence). V was pared by 6 bases and J by 5 bases, with 5 bases between. The CDR3 length is 12 residues. The time point: baseline, week 1 (first vaccination visit). The treatment here: pre-vaccination baseline after standard-of-care therapy. This receptor was identified in a man in his forties or fifties with glioma. Some clones in this sample may be carry-over from other donors' samples. The sequenced sample was PBMCs, obtained from a glioma patient treated with radiotherapy, temozolomide or both. The chain has TRBV7-9 and TRBJ2-6; D unclear. CDR3 residues: CASRGWANVLTF. The CDR3 DNA reads as TGTGCCAGCAGGGGTTGGGCCAACGTCCTGACTTTC.